The following is a T cell receptor beta chain sequence with its context. No antigen is known for it. The PCR made use of 60 Vbeta and 13 Jbeta primers. Only in-frame clones appear in the TCRdb table, and some are missing; sequencing was by immunoSEQ multiplex PCR. The repertoire consists of around 130,000 clones, with around 70% occurring once and the leading ten covering roughly 2.1%. The data derive from a study of cytomegalovirus exposure and HLA in healthy donors. Points from the study as a whole: Researchers reportedly found TCR beta sequences accurately predicted most subjects' HLA-A and HLA-B alleles.

The V end lost 5 bases, the J end lost 0 bases, and 14 bases lay between the germline ends. CDR3 length: 15 amino acids. CDR1 is MNHNS and CDR2 is SASEGT in the germline V gene. Input material: PBMCs. The TCR was taken from a woman aged 40 to 55 in good health and CMV-seropositive. The J gene is TRBJ2-7, the V gene TRBV6-1; D may be TRBD1 (5 bases). CDR3 region: CASSRQKLTSYEQYF. Written as DNA, the CDR3 is TGTGCCAGCAGTCGACAGAAATTAACCTCCTACGAGCAGTACTTC.